These 28 T cell receptor beta chains share one sample of origin, sequenced in a study of blood T cell repertoires in COVID-19. Assay: immunoSEQ multiplex PCR; the TCRdb copy retains only in-frame clones and omits some. Among around 15,000 clones, around nine tenths were seen once, and the ten largest hold 3.5% to 5%. Sequenced input: peripheral blood. These receptor sequences come from a man between 60 and 70 years old with active COVID-19.

This clone was seen only a few times. The chain combines TRBV9 with TRBJ2-5; 8 nucleotides agree with TRBD2. The CDR3 has 15 residues. Germline V CDR1 and CDR2: SGDLS, YYNGEE. J gave up 5 bases and V 4 bases, and 10 bases lay outside the gene matches. CDR3 sequence: CASSYPGGVGETQYF. The CDR3 nucleotides are TGTGCCAGCAGCTATCCGGGAGGGGTGGGGGAGACCCAGTACTTC. Full variable domain (remainder filled in from reference TRBV9 and TRBJ2-5): DSGVTQTPKHLITATGQRVTLRCSPRSGDLSVYWYQQSLDQGLQFLIQYYNGEERAKGNILERFSAQQFPDLHSELNLSSLELGDSALYFCASSYPGGVGETQYFGPGTRLLVL.

J is TRBJ2-7 and V is TRBV3-1 (or the pseudogene TRBV3-2); D is possibly TRBD2 (7 bases). The CDR3 runs to 15 residues. Trimming removed 2 bases from V and 6 bases from J, with 17 bases in between. Germline V lookup: CDR1 LGHDT, CDR2 YNNKEL (reference sequence). The CDR3 DNA sequence: TGTGCCAGCAGCCAACTCTGGGGGGGGGCCGGCGAGCAGTACTTC. Translating it yields CASSQLWGGAGEQYF.

The chain carries TRBV19 and TRBJ2-1, with 8 bases aligning to TRBD2. The CDR3 runs to 13 residues. Losses at the gene ends were 9 bases for V and 4 bases for J; bases not matched to a gene: 5. Germline V gene data show CDR1 as LNHDA and CDR2 as SQIVND (reference sequence). Here the CDR3 DNA reads TGTGCCAGCACCCAGCGGGGGTACAATGAGCAGTTCTTC. Translation gives CASTQRGYNEQFF.

V usage is TRBV21-1 and J usage is TRBJ1-1; TRBD1 is taken as the D call from the table, unchecked against the DNA. TRBV21-1 is labeled a pseudogene. The length of the CDR3 is 14 residues. The CDR3 region is CASSKEQGWTEAFF. For the CDR3, the DNA is TGTGCCAGCAGCAAAGAACAGGGATGGACTGAAGCTTTCTTT.

The J gene is TRBJ1-4, the V gene TRBV3-1 (or the pseudogene TRBV3-2); 9 nucleotides align to TRBD1. Per the germline V gene, CDR1 is LGHDT and CDR2 is YNNKEL (reference sequence). Trimming took 4 bases from V and 10 from J; bases not matched to a gene: 10. The CDR3 extends over 15 amino acids. CDR3 DNA sequence: TGTGCCAGCAGCCGAGGCGGCACGACAGGGGGAAAACTGTTTTTT. Protein: CASSRGGTTGGKLFF.

The rearrangement uses TRBV10-3 and TRBJ1-2, with D tentatively TRBD1 (5 bases). V gave up 7 bases and J gave up 8 bases, with 14 bases separating them. Germline-derived CDR1 and CDR2 are ENHRY and SYGVKD. This CDR3 has 12 residues. CDR3 residues: CAIKATGFGYTF. The CDR3 region has the DNA TGTGCCATCAAAGCTACAGGTTTCGGCTACACCTTC.

The rearrangement links TRBV29-1 to TRBJ1-2, with D possibly matching TRBD1 (6 bases). The CDR3 is 15 amino acids. CDR1 and CDR2 (germline): SQVTM, ANQGSEA. Trimming left V 1 base short and J 7 bases short, with 19 bases between. The CDR3 protein is CSVEGTLGGAGGYTF. In nucleotides, the CDR3 is TGCAGCGTTGAAGGCACTTTGGGGGGGGCAGGTGGCTACACCTTC.

This sequence joins TRBV4-1 and TRBJ1-4; D gene ambiguous. The CDR3 covers 16 residues. The germline gives CDR1 MGHRA, CDR2 YSYEKL. Trimming left V 3 bases short and J 3 bases short, with 14 bases between. The CDR3 sequence: CASSQVPGLANEKLFF. DNA for the CDR3: TGCGCCAGCAGCCAGGTACCAGGTTTGGCTAATGAAAAACTGTTTTTT.

This clone was observed a few times. The CDR3 sequence: CASSHPDRASGYTF. DNA for the CDR3: TGTGCCAGCAGCCACCCGGACAGGGCATCTGGCTACACCTTC. V usage is TRBV7-9 and J usage is TRBJ1-2, with TRBD1 matching over 8 bases. The CDR3 contains 14 residues. CDR1 and CDR2 from the germline V gene are SEHNR and FQNEAQ (reference sequence). Trimming removed 5 bases from V and 7 bases from J; junction bases left unmatched: 9.

This clone was seen a single time. The chain couples TRBV19 to TRBJ1-5, with a possible D match to TRBD1 (5 bases). The CDR3 sequence is 16 residues long. Per the germline V gene, CDR1 is LNHDA and CDR2 is SQIVND (reference sequence). Trimming removed 2 bases at V and 6 bases at J, with 17 bases between. As DNA, the CDR3 is TGTGCCAGTAGTATATTGGGGGGACGACAGTTTCAGCCCCAGCATTTT. It is translated as CASSILGGRQFQPQHF. The full variable domain, with the rest looked up from reference TRBV19 and TRBJ1-5, is DGGITQSPKYLFRKEGQNVTLSCEQNLNHDAMYWYRQDPGQGLRLIYYSQIVNDFQKGDIAEGYSVSREKKESFPLTVTSAQKNPTAFYLCASSILGGRQFQPQHFGDGTRLSIL.

This clone came up once. V and J are TRBV9 and TRBJ1-4; the match to TRBD1 covers 7 bases. CDR3 size: 16 residues. The V segment lost 0 bases and the J segment 7 bases; nucleotides outside the gene matches: 9. CDR1 and CDR2 from the germline V gene are SGDLS and YYNGEE. CDR3 DNA sequence: TGTGCCAGCAGCGTAGAGTCGTTCAGGGGGACTGAAAAACTGTTTTTT. As protein: CASSVESFRGTEKLFF.

The rearrangement joins TRBV12-1 to TRBJ2-3; the table's D call TRBD2 went unverified against the DNA. TRBV12-1 is recorded as a pseudogene. CDR3 length: 16 amino acids. As DNA, the CDR3 is TGTGCCAGCAGCTTTCGGGGGGCCGCTATTAGGGATACGCAGTATTTT. Translated: CASSFRGAAIRDTQYF.

The V gene is TRBV6-1, the J gene TRBJ2-5; 9 bases line up with TRBD1. CDR1 and CDR2 (germline): MNHNS, SASEGT. CDR3 length: 15 amino acids. The V gene end was trimmed by 1 base and the J gene end by 2 bases; junction bases not matched to a gene: 2. The CDR3 coding sequence is TGTGCCAGCAGTGAAGACGGGACAGGGCAAGAGACCCAGTACTTC. Residues: CASSEDGTGQETQYF.

The rearrangement links TRBV7-9 to TRBJ1-3; D not certain. Between the trimmed V and J ends, which lost 5 bases and 1 base, there was a span of 3 bases. CDR3 size: 12 residues. CDR1 is SEHNR and CDR2 is FQNEAQ in the germline V gene (reference sequence). The CDR3 loop is CASSPSGNTIYF. As DNA, the CDR3 is TGTGCCAGCAGCCCATCTGGAAACACCATATATTTT.

This chain connects TRBV5-1 to TRBJ2-3, with 11 bases identical to TRBD1. Germline lookup yields CDR1 SGHRS and CDR2 YFSETQ. The CDR3 runs to 18 residues. The V and J ends lost 2 bases and 3 bases, in that order; junction bases with no gene match: 11. CDR3 DNA: TGCGCCAGCAGCTTACGACGGACAGGGGGCGCTTGGACAGATACGCAGTATTTT. Its protein is CASSLRRTGGAWTDTQYF.

This clone was detected once. J is TRBJ2-7 and V is TRBV7-3; the match to TRBD2 covers 15 bases. V gave up 3 bases and J gave up 5 bases; unmatched junction bases: 5. The CDR3 totals 16 residues. Germline assignment: CDR1 SGHTA and CDR2 FQGTGA. The CDR3 protein is CASSLGTSGGTNEQYF. The DNA of the CDR3 is TGTGCCAGCAGCTTGGGGACTAGCGGGGGGACAAACGAGCAGTACTTC.

The CDR3 protein is CASSPRLPSKYTGELFF. DNA of the CDR3: TGTGCCAGCAGCCCCAGACTGCCGAGCAAGTATACCGGGGAGCTGTTTTTT. The chain couples TRBV5-6 to TRBJ2-2; D not resolved. The CDR3 contains 17 residues. The germline V gene has CDR1 SGHDT and CDR2 YYEEEE. Trimming removed 4 bases from V and 5 bases from J, with 21 bases in between. Looking up the rest from reference TRBV5-6 and TRBJ2-2 gives the full variable domain: DAGVTQSPTHLIKTRGQQVTLRCSPKSGHDTVSWYQQALGQGPQFIFQYYEEEERQRGNFPDRFSGHQFPNYSSELNVNALLLGDSALYLCASSPRLPSKYTGELFFGEGSRLTVL.

The J gene is TRBJ1-2, the V gene TRBV28; the D gene is possibly TRBD1 (5 bases). The germline V gene has CDR1 MDHEN and CDR2 SYDVKM. The CDR3 has 13 residues. Trimming pared 2 bases from V and 3 bases from J, leaving 7 bases between. The CDR3 here is CASSLQGHYGYTF. The CDR3 DNA follows: TGTGCCAGCAGTTTACAGGGTCACTATGGCTACACCTTC.

This clone was detected once. This sequence joins TRBV6-6 and TRBJ2-2; D call uncertain. The germline V and J ends were trimmed by 6 bases and 5 bases, with 10 bases remaining between them. This CDR3 is built from 13 residues. Germline CDR1 is MNHNY and CDR2 is SVGAGI (reference sequence). The CDR3 protein is CASRGDRTGELFF. CDR3 in DNA: TGTGCCAGCAGGGGCGATCGGACCGGGGAGCTGTTTTTT.

The chain couples TRBV5-6 to TRBJ2-7; possibly TRBD2 for D (5 bases). CDR3 length: 15 amino acids. Germline V gene lookup returns CDR1 SGHDT and CDR2 YYEEEE. V lost 1 base and J lost 4, with 15 bases in between. The CDR3: CASSLKGGGQYEQYV. In DNA form, the CDR3 reads TGTGCCAGCAGCTTGAAGGGCGGAGGCCAGTACGAGCAGTACGTC.

The V gene is TRBV5-1, the J gene TRBJ2-5; 9 bases map to TRBD1. Germline V CDR1 and CDR2: SGHRS, YFSETQ. Losses at the gene ends were 9 bases for V and 4 bases for J; bases not matched to a gene: 13. This CDR3 region has 15 residues. Here the CDR3 DNA reads TGCGCCACGGGACCACAGGGGGCGATCCCAGAGACCCAGTACTTC. Protein sequence: CATGPQGAIPETQYF.

A single count supports this clone. This rearrangement joins TRBV6-6 to TRBJ1-4; possibly TRBD1 for D (5 bases). There are 15 residues in the CDR3. The germline CDR1 and CDR2 sequences are MNHNY and SVGAGI (reference sequence). Trimming removed 0 bases at V and 4 bases at J, with 9 bases between. The CDR3 sequence: CASSYSGGDNEKLFF. The CDR3 coding sequence is TGTGCCAGCAGTTACTCCGGGGGGGATAATGAAAAACTGTTTTTT.

The chain is built from TRBV7-3 and TRBJ2-5; 7 nucleotides match TRBD1. Unmatched junction bases numbered 8, after V lost 5 bases and J lost 2 bases. The CDR3 is 15 amino acids. Germline V gene lookup returns CDR1 SGHTA and CDR2 FQGTGA. CDR3 loop: CASSPLRGQQETQYF. CDR3 DNA sequence: TGTGCCAGCAGCCCCCTTCGGGGACAGCAAGAGACCCAGTACTTC.

The genes are TRBV29-1 and TRBJ1-4; no firm D call. V gave up 4 bases and J gave up 5 bases, with 8 bases separating them. The CDR3 contains 12 residues. CDR1 and CDR2 (germline): SQVTM, ANQGSEA. The CDR3 sequence: CSVGRSNEKLFF. The CDR3 DNA reads as TGCAGCGTTGGACGGAGCAATGAAAAACTGTTTTTT.

The chain has TRBV29-1 and TRBJ2-1; TRBD1 matches at 8 bases. Per the germline V gene, CDR1 is SQVTM and CDR2 is ANQGSEA. J was trimmed by 10 bases and V by 4 bases; bases with no gene match: 6. The length of the CDR3 is 12 residues. The CDR3 bases are TGCAGCGTTGTAGCAGGGGGCAGGGAGCAGTTCTTC. Translation: CSVVAGGREQFF.

V usage is TRBV9 and J usage is TRBJ2-7; no reliable D call. Trimming pared 3 bases from V and 5 bases from J, leaving 12 bases between. The CDR3 sequence is 13 residues long. The germline V gene encodes CDR1 SGDLS and CDR2 YYNGEE. The CDR3 region is CASSGTVLDEQYF. The CDR3 DNA reads TGTGCCAGCAGCGGTACAGTATTAGACGAGCAGTACTTC.

The rearrangement links TRBV4-1 to TRBJ2-5, with a weak D call TRBD2 (5 bases). The CDR3 contains 13 residues. Trimming removed 5 bases at V and 2 bases at J, with 9 bases between. The germline V gene has CDR1 MGHRA and CDR2 YSYEKL. The CDR3 DNA follows: TGCGCCAGCAGCTACGGGATACAAGAGACCCAGTACTTC. Encoded protein: CASSYGIQETQYF.

The chain employs TRBV7-3 and TRBJ1-6; D is ambiguous. The length of the CDR3 is 15 residues. V gave up 3 bases and J gave up 7 bases, with 13 bases separating them. Per the germline V gene, CDR1 is SGHTA and CDR2 is FQGTGA. The DNA for the CDR3 is TGTGCCAGCAGCTTGGGCCCGGGAGCAAATTCACCCCTCCACTTT. This translates into CASSLGPGANSPLHF.